The 6 T cell receptor beta chains listed next were all sequenced from one sample in a study of graft-versus-host responses after intestinal transplantation. These receptors lack a known antigen. Profiled with immunoSEQ multiplex PCR; TCRdb holds only in-frame clones, not every one. There are 100,000 or so clones in the sample; 90% to 95% occur only once, and around 1.2% lies in the top ten. The sample consisted of unstimulated CD8+ T cells sorted from spleen or lymph node cells, taken before transplant. The origin of the receptors is a human donor who was the organ donor for an intestinal transplant.

The sample holds one count of this clone. The rearrangement uses TRBV9 and TRBJ2-5, with D maybe TRBD2 (5 bases). The germline CDR1 and CDR2 sequences are SGDLS and YYNGEE. The CDR3 totals 15 residues. V gave up 4 bases and J gave up 4 bases, with 17 bases separating them. The CDR3 DNA sequence: TGTGCCAGCAGCCCCTTAAAGGACTTAGCAGAGACCCAGTACTTC. Its translation: CASSPLKDLAETQYF.

This chain links TRBV28 with TRBJ2-3, with TRBD2 matching over 10 bases. The germline V gene has CDR1 MDHEN and CDR2 SYDVKM. This CDR3 comprises 16 residues. Trimming at V came to 3 bases and at J to 4 bases, leaving 7 bases not matched to a gene. The CDR3 loop reads CASSLGSSGSPDTQYF. CDR3 coding DNA: TGTGCCAGCAGTTTGGGGTCTAGCGGGAGCCCAGATACGCAGTATTTT.

The chain recombines TRBV13 with TRBJ1-6; D ambiguous. This CDR3 comprises 17 residues. V dropped 5 bases and J dropped 7 bases, with 21 bases sitting between them. Per the germline V gene, CDR1 is PRHDT and CDR2 is FYEKMQ (reference sequence). The CDR3 protein is CASSPHREPVENSPLHF. The DNA for the CDR3 is TGTGCCAGCAGCCCCCACCGCGAACCGGTGGAGAATTCACCCCTCCACTTT.

The CDR3 sequence is CASGGAYEQYF. CDR3 coding DNA: TGTGCCAGCGGGGGGGCCTACGAGCAGTACTTC. The V and J genes are TRBV2 and TRBJ2-7; 7 positions match TRBD2. The CDR3 sequence is 11 residues long. The trim removed 8 bases at V and 2 bases at J, leaving 0 bases unmatched. Germline V lookup: CDR1 SNHLY, CDR2 FYNNEI.

This chain joins TRBV27 and TRBJ2-3, with 9 positions matching TRBD2. The trim removed 0 bases at V and 2 bases at J, leaving 9 bases unmatched. The CDR3 runs 18 residues. Germline loops: CDR1 MNHEY, CDR2 SMNVEV (reference sequence). CDR3 sequence reads: CASSLSIRAGGPTDTQYF. The DNA for the CDR3 is TGTGCCAGCAGTTTATCGATACGAGCGGGGGGACCCACAGATACGCAGTATTTT.

The rearrangement links TRBV5-1 to TRBJ2-1; D gene uncertain. CDR1 is SGHRS, CDR2 YFSETQ, per germline. This CDR3 spans 15 amino acids. The V gene lost 7 bases and the J gene lost 0 bases, with 14 bases spanning the gap. The CDR3 DNA reads as TGCGCCAGCCCCGCTATGTGGTCCTCCTACAATGAGCAGTTCTTC. As protein: CASPAMWSSYNEQFF.